This is a list of T cell receptor beta chains from one sample in a study of beta chain features in type 1 diabetes. Profiling relied on immunoSEQ multiplex PCR, and the TCRdb table lists in-frame clones only, not all of them. The sample shows 200,000 to 250,000 clones, approximately 10% of them seen only once. The sequenced material came from central memory CD4+ T cells from blood. These receptors all stem from a man younger than 30 in good health. CDR3s include the opening cysteine and the closing phenylalanine or tryptophan. A D gene is named only where the DNA matches it firmly. Part of the rows lack a size; the others show once, few, many or a class for expanded clones.

clone size,J gene,D gene,V gene,CDR3 length,CDR3 protein,CDR3 DNA
few,TRBJ2-7,.,TRBV7-2,12,CASSSQRSEQYF,TGTGCCAGCAGTTCACAAAGGAGCGAGCAGTACTTC
.,TRBJ2-7,.,TRBV4-1,14,CASSQAGQRYEQYF,TGCGCCAGCAGCCAAGCGGGCCAAAGGTACGAGCAGTACTTC
.,TRBJ2-3,TRBD1,TRBV7-3,16,CASSLGQGGWTDTQYF,TGTGCCAGCAGCTTGGGACAGGGGGGTTGGACAGATACGCAGTATTTT
.,TRBJ1-1,.,TRBV7-2,12,CASSQPGTEAFF,TGTGCCAGCAGCCAACCGGGCACTGAAGCTTTCTTT
few,TRBJ2-7,.,TRBV25-1,15,CASSEFRGRRYEQYF,TGTGCCAGCAGTGAATTTCGGGGCCGACGCTACGAGCAGTACTTC
.,TRBJ2-5,.,TRBV30,14,CAWSVGGGGETQYF,TGTGCCTGGAGTGTCGGAGGGGGCGGTGAGACCCAGTACTTC
.,TRBJ1-5,.,TRBV9,14,CASSVGDSNQPQHF,TGTGCCAGCAGCGTAGGGGATAGCAATCAGCCCCAGCATTTT
.,TRBJ2-7,.,TRBV18,14,CASSPQGIRYEQYF,TGTGCCAGCTCACCACAGGGTATCCGCTACGAGCAGTACTTC
.,TRBJ2-2,.,TRBV19,13,CASSMRHTGELFF,TGTGCCAGTAGTATGCGGCACACCGGGGAGCTGTTTTTT
.,TRBJ2-3,.,TRBV4-3,16,CASSQTAGQSTDTQYF,TGCGCCAGCAGCCAAACCGCGGGACAGAGCACAGATACGCAGTATTTT
many,TRBJ2-3,.,TRBV11-2,17,CASSLDTRVSSTDTQYF,TGTGCCAGCAGCTTAGATACCCGTGTTTCTAGCACAGATACGCAGTATTTT
few,TRBJ2-7,.,TRBV9,15,CASSVGQGGPYEQYF,TGTGCCAGCAGCGTAGGGCAGGGGGGGCCCTACGAGCAGTACTTC
few,TRBJ1-5,TRBD1,TRBV5-5,15,CASSPRQGDNQPQHF,TGTGCCAGCAGCCCCCGACAGGGTGACAATCAGCCCCAGCATTTT
few,TRBJ2-3,.,TRBV11-2,17,CASSFLQGLSSTDTQYF,TGTGCCAGCAGCTTCTTACAGGGCTTATCTAGCACAGATACGCAGTATTTT
few,TRBJ2-7,TRBD1,TRBV2,15,CASSTTGGGGYEQYF,TGTGCCAGCAGTACTACAGGGGGCGGTGGCTACGAGCAGTACTTC
.,TRBJ2-7,TRBD2,TRBV7-8,16,CASSLERAGGPYEQYF,TGTGCCAGCAGCTTAGAACGGGCGGGAGGGCCCTACGAGCAGTACTTC
few,TRBJ2-1,TRBD2,TRBV11-3,16,CASSLGTSGRIDEQFF,TGTGCCAGCAGCTTAGGTACTAGCGGGAGGATCGATGAGCAGTTCTTC
many,TRBJ1-2,TRBD1,TRBV5-6,13,CASRPGTVYGYTF,TGTGCCAGCAGGCCTGGGACAGTCTATGGCTACACCTTC
few,TRBJ2-5,TRBD1,TRBV5-1,15,CASRRQGDVGETQYF,TGCGCCAGCAGACGTCAGGGGGATGTTGGAGAGACCCAGTACTTC
few,TRBJ2-5,TRBD2,TRBV12-5,15,CASGGGTSGMETQYF,TGTGCTAGTGGTGGCGGGACTAGCGGGATGGAGACCCAGTACTTC
.,TRBJ1-2,TRBD1,TRBV30,13,CAWNSGQGAGRSF,TGTGCCTGGAACAGTGGACAGGGCGCTGGGAGGTCCTTC
.,TRBJ2-1,.,TRBV6-1,16,CASSVQMGLGYNEQFF,TGTGCCAGCAGTGTTCAGATGGGACTGGGCTACAATGAGCAGTTCTTC
.,TRBJ1-1,.,TRBV5-1,14,CASSPLGVNTEAFF,TGCGCCAGCAGCCCCCTGGGGGTGAACACTGAAGCTTTCTTT
few,TRBJ2-3,.,TRBV4-2,13,CASSLTRLDTQYF,TGTGCCAGCAGCCTTACGAGACTAGATACGCAGTATTTT
few,TRBJ1-5,.,TRBV5-4,14,CASSPSPNGKPQHF,TGTGCCAGCAGCCCCTCCCCGAACGGGAAGCCCCAGCATTTT
many,TRBJ2-5,.,TRBV30,13,CAWSRRGRETQYF,TGTGCCTGGAGCCGGCGGGGACGGGAGACCCAGTACTTC
.,TRBJ2-4,.,TRBV30,15,CAWSEMAGIKNIQYF,TGTGCCTGGAGTGAAATGGCCGGGATTAAAAACATTCAGTACTTC
.,TRBJ1-3,.,TRBV23-1,20,CASSQSAGGTTLDRRNTIYF,TGCGCCAGCAGTCAATCGGCGGGAGGGACAACCCTTGACCGGAGAAACACCATATATTTT
.,TRBJ1-1,TRBD1,TRBV7-9,14,CASSVGRGTTEAFF,TGTGCCAGCAGCGTCGGCAGGGGGACCACTGAAGCTTTCTTT
few,TRBJ2-5,.,TRBV18,14,CASSPPGDQETQYF,TGTGCCAGCTCACCACCCGGGGACCAAGAGACCCAGTACTTC
.,TRBJ2-7,TRBD2,TRBV11-2,16,CASSLVSGRQAYEQYF,TGTGCCAGCAGCTTAGTCTCCGGGAGGCAGGCCTACGAGCAGTACTTC
.,TRBJ2-5,.,TRBV4-1,12,CASSRLGWTQYF,TGCGCCAGCAGCCGGTTAGGGTGGACCCAGTACTTC
few,TRBJ1-3,.,TRBV13,14,CASSPIHVGNTIYF,TGTGCCAGCAGCCCGATACATGTTGGAAACACCATATATTTT
.,TRBJ2-2,.,TRBV12-5,17,CASGWTGHETNTGELFF,TGTGCTAGTGGTTGGACGGGACACGAGACGAACACCGGGGAGCTGTTTTTT
few,TRBJ2-1,.,TRBV18,14,CASSPAGLYNEQFF,TGTGCCAGCTCACCAGCGGGACTTTACAATGAGCAGTTCTTC
many,TRBJ2-5,.,TRBV7-9,13,CASSIRPGETQYF,TGTGCCAGCAGCATCCGCCCGGGGGAGACCCAGTACTTC
many,TRBJ2-7,TRBD1,TRBV27,16,CASSFVVGRGRWEQYF,TGTGCCAGCAGTTTCGTAGTAGGCAGGGGGCGCTGGGAGCAGTACTTC
few,TRBJ2-1,.,TRBV7-9,16,CASSSESGPPFNEQFF,TGTGCCAGCAGCTCCGAGAGCGGGCCGCCCTTCAATGAGCAGTTCTTC
few,TRBJ2-7,TRBD2,TRBV4-3,16,CASSQEGLAGGYEQYF,TGCGCCAGCAGCCAAGAGGGCCTAGCGGGAGGGTACGAGCAGTACTTC
few,TRBJ2-1,TRBD2,TRBV5-1,16,CASSDLRREGGNEQFF,TGCGCCAGCAGCGACCTCAGGCGGGAGGGAGGCAATGAGCAGTTCTTC
.,TRBJ2-7,TRBD2,TRBV18,14,CASSPSSGTYEQYF,TGTGCCAGCTCACCCTCTAGCGGGACCTACGAGCAGTACTTC
few,TRBJ2-7,.,TRBV15,15,CATSRDTGRSYEQYF,TGTGCCACCAGCAGAGATACTGGACGGTCCTACGAGCAGTACTTC
.,TRBJ2-3,TRBD2,TRBV6-5,15,CASSRSGSTADTQYF,TGTGCCAGCAGCCGGAGCGGGAGTACGGCAGATACGCAGTATTTT
many,TRBJ2-5,.,TRBV7-2,11,CASSFQETQYF,TGTGCCAGCAGCTTCCAAGAGACCCAGTACTTC
.,TRBJ2-5,TRBD2,TRBV18,16,CASSSGLAGSRETQYF,TGTGCCAGCTCATCGGGACTAGCGGGATCTCGAGAGACCCAGTACTTC
.,TRBJ2-2,TRBD2,TRBV5-1,17,CASSPPLAGRDTGELFF,TGCGCCAGCAGCCCCCCGCTAGCGGGCCGGGACACCGGGGAGCTGTTTTTT
.,TRBJ2-1,.,TRBV9,14,CASSVGGFNNEQFF,TGTGCCAGCAGCGTAGGGGGATTCAACAATGAGCAGTTCTTC
.,TRBJ2-5,TRBD1,TRBV6-5,15,CASSYLDRGLETQYF,TGTGCCAGCAGTTACTTGGACAGGGGTTTGGAGACCCAGTACTTC
.,TRBJ2-1,.,TRBV29-1,15,CSVARDIRSYNEQFF,TGCAGCGTTGCCAGAGACATTCGCTCCTACAATGAGCAGTTCTTC
few,TRBJ2-1,TRBD2,TRBV27,16,CASSPRIAGVYNEQFF,TGTGCCAGCAGTCCTCGGATAGCGGGAGTCTACAATGAGCAGTTCTTC
many,TRBJ2-3,TRBD2,TRBV14,17,CASSQEALAGRTDTQYF,TGTGCCAGCAGCCAAGAGGCCCTAGCGGGACGCACAGATACGCAGTATTTT
few,TRBJ1-2,.,TRBV29-1,12,CSVEMGGSGYTF,TGCAGCGTTGAAATGGGGGGCAGTGGCTACACCTTC
few,TRBJ2-1,TRBD2,TRBV5-4,15,CASSPVAGGNNEQFF,TGTGCCAGCAGCCCGGTAGCGGGAGGGAACAATGAGCAGTTCTTC
many,TRBJ2-5,TRBD2,TRBV14,15,CASSQVRGRAPTQYF,TGTGCCAGCAGCCAAGTCCGAGGGAGGGCCCCCACCCAGTACTTC